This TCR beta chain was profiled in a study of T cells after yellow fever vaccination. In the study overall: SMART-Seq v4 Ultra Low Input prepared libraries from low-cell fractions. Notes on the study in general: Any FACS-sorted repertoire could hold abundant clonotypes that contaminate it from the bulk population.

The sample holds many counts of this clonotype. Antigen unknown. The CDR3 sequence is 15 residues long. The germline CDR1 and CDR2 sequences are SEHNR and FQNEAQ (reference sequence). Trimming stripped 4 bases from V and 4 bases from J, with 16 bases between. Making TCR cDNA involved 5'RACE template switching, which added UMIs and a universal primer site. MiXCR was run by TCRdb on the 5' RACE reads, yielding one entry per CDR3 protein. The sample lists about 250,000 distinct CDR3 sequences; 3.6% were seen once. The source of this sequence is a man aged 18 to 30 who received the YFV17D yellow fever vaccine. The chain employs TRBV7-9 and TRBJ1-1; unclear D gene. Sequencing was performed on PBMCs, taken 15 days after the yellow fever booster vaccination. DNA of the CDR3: TGTGCCAGCAGCTCCCGGCCCCGGGGTGGCACTGAAGCTTTCTTT. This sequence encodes CASSSRPRGGTEAFF.